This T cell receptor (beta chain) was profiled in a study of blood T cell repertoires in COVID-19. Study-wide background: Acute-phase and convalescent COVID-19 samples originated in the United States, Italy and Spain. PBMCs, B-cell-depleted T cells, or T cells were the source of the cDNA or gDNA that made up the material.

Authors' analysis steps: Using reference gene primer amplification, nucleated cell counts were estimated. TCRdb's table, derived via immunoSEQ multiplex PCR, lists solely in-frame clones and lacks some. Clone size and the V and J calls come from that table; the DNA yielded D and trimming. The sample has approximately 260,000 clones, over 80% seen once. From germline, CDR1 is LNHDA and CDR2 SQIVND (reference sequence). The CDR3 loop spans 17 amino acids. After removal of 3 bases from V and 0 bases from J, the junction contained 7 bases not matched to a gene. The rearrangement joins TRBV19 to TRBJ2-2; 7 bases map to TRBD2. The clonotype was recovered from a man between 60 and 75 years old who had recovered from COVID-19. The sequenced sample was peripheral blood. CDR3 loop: CASSILPSGANTGELFF. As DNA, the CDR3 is TGTGCCAGTAGTATCCTACCTAGCGGTGCGAACACCGGGGAGCTGTTTTTT.